The 11 T cell receptor beta chains given below trace back to one sample, sequenced in a study of T cell repertoires in ileal Crohn's disease. Data came from immunoSEQ multiplex PCR; TCRdb stores just in-frame clones and leaves some out. There are several thousand clones in the sample; 79% occur only once, and under 3% lies in the top ten. Sequenced sample: ileal tissue. These receptors were collected from an adult with Crohn's disease.

The J gene is TRBJ2-3, the V gene TRBV11-3; D not resolved. V dropped 1 base and J dropped 0 bases, with 8 bases sitting between them. The CDR3 is made up of 15 amino acids. Germline V gene sequence: CDR1 SGHNT, CDR2 YENEEA. This CDR3 is CASSLGLSSTDTQYF. CDR3 DNA: TGTGCCAGCAGCTTAGGTCTGTCTAGCACAGATACGCAGTATTTT.

This clone was recorded once. The rearrangement uses TRBV6-5 and TRBJ1-3; D perhaps matches TRBD1 (6 bases). The CDR3 runs to 15 residues. Between the trimmed V and J ends, which lost 5 bases and 4 bases, there was a span of 15 bases. Per germline, CDR1 MNHEY and CDR2 SVGAGI. The chain's CDR3 is CASSPGTRAGNTIYF. CDR3 DNA sequence: TGTGCCAGCAGTCCCGGGACAAGGGCCGGAAACACCATATATTTT.

This chain joins TRBV11-2 and TRBJ1-4, with unresolved D. The CDR3 runs to 13 residues. Germline V gives CDR1 SGHAT, CDR2 FQNNGV. V was shortened by 3 bases and J by 5 bases, with 7 bases between the two germline ends. The DNA for the CDR3 is TGTGCCAGCAGCTTTGGGAGCAATGAAAAACTGTTTTTT. Its protein is CASSFGSNEKLFF.

The J gene is TRBJ1-1, the V gene TRBV28; weak D call: TRBD1 (5 bases). Germline assignment: CDR1 MDHEN and CDR2 SYDVKM. This CDR3 spans 10 amino acids. Trimming took off 8 bases at V and 5 bases at J, with 6 bases between the two ends. The CDR3 DNA is TGTGCCAGCGGGGGGACTGAAGCTTTCTTT. It is translated as CASGGTEAFF.

This chain uses TRBV10-3 with TRBJ1-5, with TRBD1 matching over 8 bases. The V gene end was trimmed by 4 bases and the J gene end by 4 bases; junction bases not matched to a gene: 9. CDR1 and CDR2 (germline): ENHRY, SYGVKD. The CDR3 is 16 residues long. The CDR3 DNA reads as TGTGCCATCAGTGTCGAACACAGGGGGACTAATCAGCCCCAGCATTTT. It is translated as CAISVEHRGTNQPQHF.

The V gene is TRBV2, the J gene TRBJ2-7; 7 bases are a match to TRBD2. The CDR3 consists of 13 residues. The germline V gene has CDR1 SNHLY and CDR2 FYNNEI. Losses at the gene ends were 6 bases for V and 3 bases for J; bases not matched to a gene: 5. CDR3 DNA: TGTGCCAGCAGGAGGGACTACATCTACGAGCAGTACTTC. Its translation: CASRRDYIYEQYF.

This chain's CDR3 is CASSREQGANQPQHF. The CDR3 nucleotides read TGTGCCAGCTCAAGGGAACAGGGAGCGAATCAGCCCCAGCATTTT. This chain uses TRBV18 with TRBJ1-5, with a possible D match to TRBD1 (6 bases). CDR3 length equals 15 residues. Trimming took off 5 bases at V and 4 bases at J, with 15 bases between the two ends. Germline V gene data show CDR1 as KGHSH and CDR2 as LQKENI.

This clone was seen just once. The J gene is TRBJ2-3, the V gene TRBV27; D is perhaps TRBD1 (6 bases). The CDR3 length is 16 residues. Germline V gene lookup returns CDR1 MNHEY and CDR2 SMNVEV (reference sequence). Between the trimmed V and J ends, which lost 4 bases and 0 bases, there was a span of 14 bases. The CDR3 DNA sequence: TGTGCCAGCAGTTCCCCCGGACAGACTAGCACAGATACGCAGTATTTT. Its translation is CASSSPGQTSTDTQYF.

This clone was detected only once. This chain links TRBV11-2 with TRBJ1-2, with no clear D. Germline CDR1 SGHAT, CDR2 FQNNGV. The V end was cut by 3 bases, the J end by 4 bases, with 9 bases between. The CDR3 is made up of 13 amino acids. CDR3 amino acids: CASSFRHGYGYTF. The DNA of the CDR3 is TGTGCCAGCAGCTTTCGACATGGCTATGGCTACACCTTC.

The V and J genes are TRBV10-3 and TRBJ2-7, with a tentative D call TRBD2 (5 bases). Trimming pared 2 bases from V and 6 bases from J, leaving 5 bases between. The V gene's germline CDR1 is ENHRY and CDR2 SYGVKD. This CDR3 has 11 residues. The CDR3 protein is CAISEAGEQYF. The DNA for the CDR3 is TGTGCCATCAGTGAGGCGGGCGAGCAGTACTTC.

This chain's CDR3 is CASRRVHYEQYF. In DNA, the CDR3 is TGTGCCAGCCGCAGGGTCCACTACGAGCAGTACTTC. The gene calls are TRBV28 and TRBJ2-7, with D possibly being TRBD1 (5 bases). The V gene's germline CDR1 is MDHEN and CDR2 SYDVKM. Trimming shortened V by 8 bases and J by 3 bases, and 11 bases separated the two germline ends. This CDR3 has 12 residues.